This TCR beta chain was identified during a study of T cells after yellow fever vaccination. Trimming took off 2 bases at V and 2 bases at J, with 13 bases between the two ends. The CDR3 covers 16 residues. This clonotype was counted only a few times. TCRdb independently ran MiXCR on the 5' RACE reads; one entry per CDR3 protein. The sample includes around 310,000 distinct CDR3 sequences, roughly 9.4% of them seen just once. The genes are TRBV23-1 and TRBJ1-5; weak D call: TRBD1 (5 bases). TRBV23-1 carries the ORF label, with uncertain function. Sample: PBMCs, taken on the day of the first yellow fever vaccination. The receptor's source is a man between 18 and 29 years old who received the YFV17D yellow fever vaccine. The CDR3 is CASSQSRGAGNQPQHF. The DNA for the CDR3 is TGCGCCAGCAGTCAAAGCCGCGGGGCAGGCAATCAGCCCCAGCATTTT.